The 23 T cell receptor beta chains presented below share a single source sample, sequenced in a study of blood T cells in healthy people across ages. Using a J-beta primer mix together with a sample-barcoded 5' primer, a second PCR was run for roughly 6 to 11 cycles. TCRdb redid the calling of the 5' RACE reads with MiXCR, one entry per CDR3 protein. Among approximately 690,000 distinct CDR3 sequences listed, roughly two fifths were seen once. The sequenced sample was blood. These receptors were collected from a man at least 80 years old in good health.

This clonotype was recorded a few times. The chain carries TRBV7-2 and TRBJ2-7, with D hard to call. The CDR3 runs 13 residues. Deletions cut 1 base from V and 7 bases from J, with 11 bases between. The germline CDR1 and CDR2 sequences are SGHTA and FQGNSA. This CDR3 is CASSLVPLGEQYF. The CDR3 region has the DNA TGTGCCAGCAGCTTAGTCCCCCTCGGAGAGCAGTACTTC.

Only a few counts were recorded for this clonotype. The chain couples TRBV5-1 to TRBJ1-5; D is possibly TRBD1 (5 bases). Germline assignment: CDR1 SGHRS and CDR2 YFSETQ. Trimming cost V 2 bases and J 0 bases, with 9 bases left between them. The CDR3 is 15 amino acids. CDR3 DNA sequence: TGCGCCAGCAGCTTAGGGGAGAATAGCAATCAGCCCCAGCATTTT. It codes for CASSLGENSNQPQHF.

J is TRBJ2-2 and V is TRBV5-1, with D perhaps matching TRBD1 or TRBD2 (5 bases each). This CDR3 has 14 amino acids. CDR1 and CDR2 (germline): SGHRS, YFSETQ. Between the trimmed V and J ends, which lost 0 bases and 6 bases, there was a span of 9 bases. CDR3 nucleotide sequence: TGCGCCAGCAGCTTGGGAGGGGCCGCCGGGGAGCTGTTTTTT. Residues: CASSLGGAAGELFF.

This clonotype was observed many times. This chain joins TRBV11-2 and TRBJ2-3; TRBD2 agrees at 11 bases. CDR1 and CDR2 (germline): SGHAT, FQNNGV. V was clipped by 5 bases and J by 8 bases; unmatched bases: 15. The CDR3 is made up of 17 amino acids. The CDR3 DNA reads as TGTGCCAGCAGCCCTCTAGCGGGAGGCCACTCACGCGGTACGCAGTATTTT. Amino acid sequence: CASSPLAGGHSRGTQYF.

CDR3 nucleotide sequence: TGTGCCAGCAGACCGCAGACAGGGAGAACCTACGAGCAGTACTTC. Its protein is CASRPQTGRTYEQYF. This rearrangement joins TRBV28 to TRBJ2-7, with 7 bases fitting TRBD1. The CDR3 length is 15 residues. Germline V CDR1 and CDR2: MDHEN, SYDVKM. With V trimmed by 6 bases and J by 2 bases, 10 bases remained unmatched. The whole variable domain, remainder taken from reference TRBV28 and TRBJ2-7, is DVKVTQSSRYLVKRTGEKVFLECVQDMDHENMFWYRQDPGLGLRLIYFSYDVKMKEKGDIPEGYSVSREKKERFSLILESASTNQTSMYLCASRPQTGRTYEQYFGPGTRLTVT.

In its sample, this clonotype was seen a few times. The genes are TRBV11-2 and TRBJ2-3, with D possibly matching TRBD2 (5 bases). The germline V gene has CDR1 SGHAT and CDR2 FQNNGV. This CDR3 spans 13 amino acids. The V end lost 5 bases, the J end lost 4 bases, and 10 bases lay between the germline ends. CDR3 bases: TGTGCCAGCAGCCAGGACTCTCCAGATACGCAGTATTTT. Protein: CASSQDSPDTQYF.

V is TRBV12-3 or TRBV12-4 and J is TRBJ2-1, with 8 nucleotides matching TRBD2. TRBJ2-7 matches the DNA end more closely, so the J call is doubtful. CDR3 length: 17 amino acids. DNA for the CDR3: TGTGCCAGCAGTTTAGCGAATCTAGCGGGTATTGGCAATGAGCAGTACTTC. It specifies CASSLANLAGIGNEQYF.

The chain's CDR3 is CSALISETQYF. The CDR3 DNA follows: TGCAGTGCTTTGATTTCGGAGACCCAGTACTTC. This chain joins TRBV20-1 and TRBJ2-5; D remains unclear. This CDR3 has 11 amino acids. The germline V gene has CDR1 DFQATT and CDR2 SNEGSKA (reference sequence). The ends were cut back, 5 bases at V and 5 bases at J, with 9 bases in the middle.

The rearrangement joins TRBV4-3 to TRBJ1-4, with 12 bases fitting TRBD1. CDR1 and CDR2 from the germline V gene are LGHNA and YSLEER. The CDR3 is made up of 16 amino acids. V gave up 0 bases and J gave up 8 bases; unmatched junction bases: 4. The CDR3 DNA follows: TGCGCCAGCAGCCAAGATTTGGGACAGGGGGCGGAAAAACTGTTTTTT. It yields the protein CASSQDLGQGAEKLFF.

The chain carries TRBV5-8 and TRBJ1-5, with D possibly matching TRBD1 (5 bases). Trimming stripped 0 bases from V and 1 base from J, with 8 bases between. The germline gives CDR1 SGHTS, CDR2 YDEGEE. The length of the CDR3 is 15 residues. The CDR3 spells CASSLVWGSNQPQHF. The CDR3 DNA reads as TGTGCCAGCAGCTTGGTATGGGGGAGCAATCAGCCCCAGCATTTT.

This clonotype was detected ten times or more. The chain carries TRBV29-1 and TRBJ2-3; TRBD1 is a possible D gene (6 bases). Trimming removed 0 bases at V and 0 bases at J, with 13 bases between. The CDR3 extends over 16 amino acids. Germline V lookup: CDR1 SQVTM, CDR2 ANQGSEA. The DNA for the CDR3 is TGCAGCGTTGAAGACCCCTGGGGGCGGAGCACAGATACGCAGTATTTT. This codes for CSVEDPWGRSTDTQYF.

This clonotype was picked up many times. This may arise from a read error, as a much more abundant clone is one base away. This chain uses TRBV6-2 or TRBV6-3 with TRBJ2-7; 8 positions agree with TRBD1. Germline V gives CDR1 MNHEY, CDR2 SVGEGT. J lost 5 bases, V lost 10 bases, and 10 bases had no gene match. This CDR3 spans 13 amino acids. CDR3 nucleotide sequence: TGTGCCACCGTCCAGGGGGCCTATGACGAGCAGTACTTC. Its translation is CATVQGAYDEQYF.

In its sample, this clonotype was seen a few times. The chain joins TRBV7-2 to TRBJ2-1, with 7 bases aligning to TRBD2. Germline loops: CDR1 SGHTA, CDR2 FQGNSA. This CDR3 has 15 residues. V shed 2 bases, J shed 6 bases, and the junction held 7 bases outside the gene matches. CDR3 in DNA: TGTGCCAGCAGCTTACGGTTAACGGGAGGCAATGAGCAGTTCTTC. Its protein product is CASSLRLTGGNEQFF.

The chain employs TRBV20-1 and TRBJ1-1; no clear D. V was shortened by 7 bases and J by 4 bases, with 13 bases between the two germline ends. The V gene's germline CDR1 is DFQATT and CDR2 SNEGSKA (reference sequence). This CDR3 comprises 12 residues. The chain's CDR3 is CSVRIMSTEAFF. For the CDR3, the DNA is TGCAGTGTTAGGATTATGAGCACTGAAGCTTTCTTT.

This clonotype appeared a few times. The V and J genes are TRBV12-5 and TRBJ2-1; TRBD2 agrees at 12 bases. The CDR3 runs to 14 residues. After removal of 5 bases from V and 9 bases from J, the junction contained 5 bases not matched to a gene. Germline loops: CDR1 LGHNT, CDR2 FRNRAP. The CDR3: CASGRLAGGLEQFF. Written as DNA, the CDR3 is TGTGCTAGTGGTCGCCTAGCGGGGGGGCTTGAGCAGTTCTTC.

This clonotype was counted ten times or more. The CDR3 sequence is CASSYSGLVSGRETQYF. CDR3 coding DNA: TGTGCCAGCAGTTACTCTGGACTCGTATCGGGGAGGGAGACCCAGTACTTC. This sequence joins TRBV6-2 or TRBV6-3 and TRBJ2-5, with a possible D match to TRBD2 (6 bases). Per the germline V gene, CDR1 is MNHEY and CDR2 is SVGEGT. Trimming stripped 0 bases from V and 5 bases from J, with 19 bases between. The CDR3 consists of 17 residues.

This clonotype was seen only a few times. CDR3 bases: TGCAGCGTAGCGACAGGGCTCACTGAAGCTTTCTTT. This sequence encodes CSVATGLTEAFF. The genes are TRBV29-1 and TRBJ1-1; 7 bases align to TRBD1. The CDR3 is made up of 12 amino acids. The germline V gene has CDR1 SQVTM and CDR2 ANQGSEA. Losses at the gene ends were 6 bases for V and 4 bases for J; bases not matched to a gene: 5.

This rearrangement joins TRBV3-1 to TRBJ2-3, with D possibly being TRBD1 (6 bases). This CDR3 contains 15 residues. The V gene's germline CDR1 is LGHDT and CDR2 YNNKEL (reference sequence). Trimming cost V 4 bases and J 0 bases, with 11 bases left between them. The chain's CDR3 is CASSLIGTSTDTQYF. The CDR3 DNA follows: TGTGCCAGCAGCCTAATAGGGACAAGCACAGATACGCAGTATTTT.

The chain carries TRBV6-2 or TRBV6-3 and TRBJ2-1; D perhaps matches TRBD1 (7 bases). Germline V gives CDR1 MNHEY, CDR2 SVGEGT. Between the trimmed V and J ends, which lost 6 bases and 9 bases, there was a span of 15 bases. The CDR3 is made up of 13 amino acids. The chain's CDR3 is CASSVQGRCEQFF. In DNA, the CDR3 is TGTGCCAGCAGCGTACAGGGGAGGTGTGAGCAGTTCTTC.

This clonotype has only a few counts. The DNA of the CDR3 is TGTGCCAGCAGCCCCCGGGACAGCCAAGAGACCCAGTACTTC. Amino acid sequence: CASSPRDSQETQYF. The chain has TRBV12-3 or TRBV12-4 and TRBJ2-5; 7 nucleotides line up with TRBD1. The CDR3 sequence is 14 residues long. Trimming cost V 6 bases and J 1 base; bases outside gene matches: 5.

This clonotype was seen a few times. The chain combines TRBV20-1 with TRBJ2-1; 9 nucleotides line up with TRBD2. In germline, CDR1 is DFQATT, CDR2 SNEGSKA (reference sequence). V lost 3 bases and J lost 9; bases outside the gene matches: 12. The CDR3 contains 15 residues. CDR3 in DNA: TGCAGTGCTAGGGGGGCGGGAGGGGGTAAGGTTGAGCAGTTCTTC. This encodes CSARGAGGGKVEQFF.

The table lists this clonotype with a few counts. This chain connects TRBV6-1 to TRBJ1-4, with 9 nucleotides matching TRBD1. The CDR3 spans 14 residues. The germline CDR1 and CDR2 sequences are MNHNS and SASEGT. Trimming at V came to 3 bases and at J to 8 bases, leaving 4 bases not matched to a gene. The CDR3 here is CASSEGQGGEKLFF. The DNA for the CDR3 is TGTGCCAGCAGTGAGGGACAGGGTGGGGAAAAACTGTTTTTT.

CDR3 loop: CASSLAGYGANVLTF. The CDR3 DNA follows: TGTGCCAGCAGCTTAGCGGGGTACGGGGCCAACGTCCTGACTTTC. V is TRBV11-2 and J is TRBJ2-6, with D possibly being TRBD2 (5 bases). Trimming stripped 1 base from V and 4 bases from J, with 8 bases between. The length of the CDR3 is 15 residues. CDR1 and CDR2 (germline): SGHAT, FQNNGV. The whole variable domain, remainder taken from reference TRBV11-2 and TRBJ2-6, is EAGVAQSPRYKIIEKRQSVAFWCNPISGHATLYWYQQILGQGPKLLIQFQNNGVVDDSQLPKDRFSAERLKGVDSTLKIQPAKLEDSAVYLCASSLAGYGANVLTFGAGSRLTVL.